The clone carrying this TCR beta chain was found a few times. The CDR3 is made up of 15 amino acids. From germline, CDR1 is SGHAT and CDR2 FQNNGV. V lost 6 bases and J 3 bases, leaving 12 bases between the germline ends. The record originates from a study of blood T cell repertoires in COVID-19. Turning to the study itself: Sample material is recorded as cDNA or gDNA derived from T cells, B-cell-depleted T cells, or PBMCs.

In the authors' methods: Nucleated cell number was recorded as an estimate derived from reference gene primer amplification. Profiled with immunoSEQ multiplex PCR; TCRdb holds only in-frame clones, not every one. The V and J calls and clone size come from that table; D and trimming were worked out from the DNA. The sample lists under 200,000 clones, over 75% occurring once. Participant age was roughly 18 to 95 years, and participants resided in approximately 24 US areas. Recovery meant two consecutive negative NP/OP PCR tests, professional clearance, or resolved symptoms. The chain carries TRBV11-2 and TRBJ2-6; D not resolved. The sequence was collected from a man in his forties or fifties who had recovered from COVID-19. The sequencing input was PBMCs or T cells enriched from blood (not recorded which). CDR3 in DNA: TGTGCCAGCAGAGTCGAGGTGTATGGGGCCAACGTCCTGACTTTC. It specifies CASRVEVYGANVLTF. Full variable domain (outside the CDR3, taken from reference TRBV11-2 and TRBJ2-6): EAGVAQSPRYKIIEKRQSVAFWCNPISGHATLYWYQQILGQGPKLLIQFQNNGVVDDSQLPKDRFSAERLKGVDSTLKIQPAKLEDSAVYLCASRVEVYGANVLTFGAGSRLTVL.